This TCR beta chain was captured in a study of shared clonotypes between healthy human individuals. Produced via immunoSEQ multiplex PCR; TCRdb's table is partial and in-frame only. The data show under 2,500,000 clones, with approximately 94% seen just once and roughly 0.13% held by the top ten. The donor cohort consisted entirely of Caucasian adults residing in Nashville, Tennessee. The source material was naive CD4+ T cells sorted from blood. The subset was: CD45RA+ positively selected. This clonotype was obtained from a young man in good health.

CDR3 bases: TGTGCCATCAGTCTATCAGGGGGGTCTTACACCGGGGAGCTGTTTTTT. Translating gives CAISLSGGSYTGELFF. This rearrangement joins TRBV10-3 to TRBJ2-2; the D gene is possibly TRBD1 (7 bases). Per germline, CDR1 ENHRY and CDR2 SYGVKD. The CDR3 has 16 residues. Trimming pared 5 bases from V and 3 bases from J, leaving 16 bases between.